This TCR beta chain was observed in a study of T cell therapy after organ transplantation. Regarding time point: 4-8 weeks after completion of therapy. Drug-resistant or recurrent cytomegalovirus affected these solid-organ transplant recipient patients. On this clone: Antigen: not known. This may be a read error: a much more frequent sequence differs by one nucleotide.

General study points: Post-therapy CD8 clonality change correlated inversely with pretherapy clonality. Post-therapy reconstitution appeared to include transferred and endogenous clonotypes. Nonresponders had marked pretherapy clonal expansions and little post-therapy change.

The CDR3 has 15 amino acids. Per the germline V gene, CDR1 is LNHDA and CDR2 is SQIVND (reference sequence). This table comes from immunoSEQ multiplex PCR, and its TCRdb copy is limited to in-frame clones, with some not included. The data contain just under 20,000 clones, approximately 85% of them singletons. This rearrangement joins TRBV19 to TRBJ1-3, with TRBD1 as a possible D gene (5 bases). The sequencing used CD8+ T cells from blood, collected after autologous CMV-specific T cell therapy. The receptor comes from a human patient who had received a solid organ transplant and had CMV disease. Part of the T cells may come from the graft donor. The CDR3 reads CVSTQGLHSGNTIYF. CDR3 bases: TGTGTCAGTACTCAGGGACTCCACTCTGGAAACACCATATATTTT.